This TCR beta chain was documented in a study of blood T cell repertoires in COVID-19. Across the study: Samples came from the United States, Italy and Spain, spanning acute and convalescent COVID-19. The cDNA or gDNA used as material had been derived from T cells, B-cell-depleted T cells, or PBMCs.

In the source study's methods: The authors estimated nucleated cell counts from reference gene primer amplification. The protocol was immunoSEQ multiplex PCR, while the TCRdb copy is restricted to in-frame clones and leaves out a portion. V and J calls and clone size come straight from that table; D and trimming were deduced from the DNA. This sample yields almost 350,000 clones, of which around nine tenths are seen a single time; just over 1% belongs to the top ten. Germline assignment: CDR1 SGHAT and CDR2 FQNNGV. CDR3 length: 17 amino acids. With 5 bases clipped from V and 0 bases from J, the junction kept 9 bases outside the gene matches. Individuals drawn from around 25 US areas were about 18 to 95 years old.

The chain carries TRBV11-2 and TRBJ2-1; 8 bases line up with TRBD2. The source of this sequence is a woman aged 25 to 39 who had been exposed to COVID-19. The sample was PBMCs or T cells enriched from blood (not recorded which). CDR3 in amino acids: CASSRISGEGSYNEQFF. The CDR3, as DNA: TGTGCCAGCAGCCGTATTAGCGGGGAGGGCTCCTACAATGAGCAGTTCTTC.